The clone carrying this TCR beta chain was observed a handful of times. Here immunoSEQ multiplex PCR was the method, and the copy in TCRdb shows in-frame clones only, minus some. This table holds tens of thousands of clones, about 92% found once. This specimen comes from a study of lymphopenia after photon versus proton radiotherapy. The ends lost 0 bases at V and 6 bases at J; junction bases unmatched: 7. The CDR3 runs 16 residues. Germline-derived CDR1 and CDR2 are SGHNT and YENEEA. The sequencing here drew on peripheral blood, taken from a patient treated with photon-based radiotherapy. The rearrangement joins TRBV11-3 to TRBJ1-4; 7 nucleotides match TRBD1. The TCR originated in a woman between 35 and 50 years old with cholangiocarcinoma. Here the CDR3 DNA reads TGTGCCAGCAGCTTAGATTCTAGGGACAGAGATGAAAAACTGTTTTTT. Amino acid sequence: CASSLDSRDRDEKLFF. The entire variable domain, with the rest obtained from reference TRBV11-3 and TRBJ1-4, is as follows: EAGVVQSPRYKIIEKKQPVAFWCNPISGHNTLYWYLQNLGQGPELLIRYENEEAVDDSQLPKDRFSAERLKGVDSTLKIQPAELGDSAVYLCASSLDSRDRDEKLFFGSGTQLSVL.